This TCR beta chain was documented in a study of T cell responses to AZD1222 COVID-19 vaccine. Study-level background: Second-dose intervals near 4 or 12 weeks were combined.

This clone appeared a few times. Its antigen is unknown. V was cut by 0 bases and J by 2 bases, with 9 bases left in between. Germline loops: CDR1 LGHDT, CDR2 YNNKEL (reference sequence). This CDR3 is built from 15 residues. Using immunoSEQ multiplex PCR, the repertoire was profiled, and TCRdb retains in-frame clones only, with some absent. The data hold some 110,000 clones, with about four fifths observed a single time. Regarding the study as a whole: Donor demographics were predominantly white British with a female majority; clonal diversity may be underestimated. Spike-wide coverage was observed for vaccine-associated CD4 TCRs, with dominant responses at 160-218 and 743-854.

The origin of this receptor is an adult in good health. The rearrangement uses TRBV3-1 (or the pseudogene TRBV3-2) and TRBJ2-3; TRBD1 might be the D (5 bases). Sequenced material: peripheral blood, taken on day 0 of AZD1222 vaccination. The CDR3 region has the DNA TGTGCCAGCAGCCAAGAGGGGCGGTCCACAGATACGCAGTATTTT. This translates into CASSQEGRSTDTQYF.